The present entry profiles one T cell receptor beta chain with its context. This sample includes further DNA sequences coding for the same CDR3. The CDR3 extends over 13 amino acids. Trimming pared 6 bases from V and 7 bases from J, leaving 15 bases between. Germline assignment: CDR1 SNHLY and CDR2 FYNNEI. This specimen belongs to a study of blood T cell repertoires in COVID-19. For the study at large: Acute and convalescent COVID-19 specimens originated in the United States, Italy and Spain. PBMCs, B-cell-depleted T cells, or T cells were the source of the cDNA or gDNA that made up the material.

Methods used by the authors: Researchers report that nucleated cell counts were estimated from reference gene primer amplification. Produced via immunoSEQ multiplex PCR; TCRdb's table is partial and in-frame only. The V and J calls and clone size are taken from that table; D and trimming were inferred from the DNA. Of about 140,000 clones listed, around 84% are singletons. This sequence was found in a human donor in a cohort sampled during active COVID-19. The J gene is TRBJ1-2, the V gene TRBV2, with a possible D match to TRBD1 (5 bases). The material sequenced was peripheral blood. CDR3 nucleotide sequence: TGTGCCAGCAGGGCAGGGTGGTCCGGTGGCTACACCTTC. This encodes CASRAGWSGGYTF.